This T cell receptor (beta chain) was documented in a study of early T cells in non-severe SARS-CoV-2 infection. Study conclusions and caveats: VDJdb matching skewed toward anti-spike CD8 responses, missing private and CD4 specificities.

The CDR3 runs 16 residues. The germline CDR1 and CDR2 sequences are SGHNT and YYREEE (reference sequence). The V segment lost 4 bases and the J segment 8 bases; nucleotides outside the gene matches: 16. In the case of this clonotype: Its antigen is undetermined.

The TCR library protocol was used to attach unique molecular identifiers. These identifiers were attached to individual cDNA molecules. TCRdb re-called the 5' RACE reads through MiXCR, storing one row per CDR3 protein. The sample contains under 60,000 distinct CDR3 sequences, 5.6% of which appear only once. This receptor was obtained from an adult who was a healthcare worker with PCR-confirmed SARS-CoV-2 infection or an uninfected control (not recorded which). The V call is TRBV5-4, the J call TRBJ2-3, with 7 bases that match TRBD2. Sequencing was performed on whole blood. CDR3: CASSLGEGRARGTQYF. The DNA for the CDR3 is TGTGCCAGCAGCCTTGGGGAGGGACGGGCTCGAGGTACGCAGTATTTT.